What follows are 10 T cell receptor beta chains derived from one specimen sequenced in a study of cytomegalovirus exposure and HLA in healthy donors. PCR primers comprised 60 Vbeta and 13 Jbeta primers. This table comes from immunoSEQ multiplex PCR, and its TCRdb copy is limited to in-frame clones, with some not included. Of 97,000 or so clones listed, less than 9.5% are singletons. Sequenced sample: PBMCs. These TCRs come from a middle-aged man in good health and CMV-seropositive.

The table lists this clone with a few counts. This chain uses TRBV14 with TRBJ1-2; D is perhaps TRBD1 (5 bases). Germline V gene lookup returns CDR1 SGHDN and CDR2 FVKESK. Trimming removed 4 bases from V and 3 bases from J, with 9 bases in between. The CDR3 covers 13 residues. CDR3 in amino acids: CASSLEGHYGYTF. CDR3 coding DNA: TGTGCCAGCAGCCTGGAGGGGCACTATGGCTACACCTTC. Supplemented by reference TRBV14 and TRBJ1-2, the full variable domain reads EAGVTQFPSHSVIEKGQTVTLRCDPISGHDNLYWYRRVMGKEIKFLLHFVKESKQDESGMPNNRFLAERTGGTYSTLKVQPAELEDSGVYFCASSLEGHYGYTFGSGTRLTVV.

This clone showed up just a few times. The V and J genes are TRBV9 and TRBJ2-5; D is unclear. CDR1 is SGDLS, CDR2 YYNGEE, per germline. V dropped 4 bases and J dropped 1 base, with 11 bases sitting between them. The CDR3 has 14 residues. The CDR3 protein is CASSPRFFQETQYF. The CDR3, as DNA: TGTGCCAGCAGCCCCCGGTTCTTCCAAGAGACCCAGTACTTC.

This sequence joins TRBV6-6 and TRBJ1-1; 7 bases are shared with TRBD1. This CDR3 is built from 15 residues. From germline, CDR1 is MNHNY and CDR2 SVGAGI (reference sequence). The V segment lost 2 bases and the J segment 1 base; nucleotides outside the gene matches: 4. CDR3 sequence (DNA): TGTGCCAGCAGTTACCAGGGACAGAAGAACACTGAAGCTTTCTTT. Its protein is CASSYQGQKNTEAFF.

This clone was observed a few times. This sequence joins TRBV14 and TRBJ1-4; 7 bases are a match to TRBD1. The V gene's germline CDR1 is SGHDN and CDR2 FVKESK. The J segment lost 3 bases and the V segment lost 2 bases, leaving 3 bases of the junction unmatched. The CDR3 length is 15 residues. CDR3 in DNA: TGTGCCAGCAGCCAACCAACAGGGGCTAATGAAAAACTGTTTTTT. The encoded protein is CASSQPTGANEKLFF.

The CDR3 DNA reads TGTGCCACCAGCAGAGATTTCACAGGGTACAATGAGCAGTTCTTC. This translates into CATSRDFTGYNEQFF. V usage is TRBV15 and J usage is TRBJ2-1; D is perhaps TRBD1 (6 bases). From germline, CDR1 is LNHNV and CDR2 YYDKDF (reference sequence). CDR3 size: 15 residues. Between the trimmed V and J ends, which lost 0 bases and 4 bases, there was a span of 10 bases.

At least ten counts were recorded for this clone. The rearrangement joins TRBV19 to TRBJ2-3; tentatively, D is TRBD1 (5 bases). V was shortened by 4 bases and J by 4 bases, with 15 bases between the two germline ends. Germline CDR1 and CDR2: LNHDA and SQIVND (reference sequence). The CDR3 runs 15 residues. The CDR3 spells CASSTSRGMADTQYF. CDR3 DNA: TGTGCCAGTAGTACTTCTAGGGGTATGGCAGATACGCAGTATTTT.

The rearrangement uses TRBV5-6 and TRBJ2-1, with 7 bases aligning to TRBD1. CDR3 length: 13 amino acids. Trimming removed 2 bases from V and 10 bases from J; junction bases left unmatched: 6. Per germline, CDR1 SGHDT and CDR2 YYEEEE. Here the CDR3 DNA reads TGTGCCAGCAGCTTACAGGGGCGAAGGGAGCAGTTCTTC. Its translation: CASSLQGRREQFF. The full variable domain, rest sourced from reference TRBV5-6 and TRBJ2-1, is DAGVTQSPTHLIKTRGQQVTLRCSPKSGHDTVSWYQQALGQGPQFIFQYYEEEERQRGNFPDRFSGHQFPNYSSELNVNALLLGDSALYLCASSLQGRREQFFGPGTRLTVL.

The V call is TRBV7-2, the J call TRBJ2-5; D unresolved. CDR1 SGHTA and CDR2 FQGNSA come from the germline V gene. V lost 3 bases and J 4 bases, leaving 9 bases between the germline ends. The CDR3 extends over 13 amino acids. CDR3 residues: CASSLSLGETQYF. Written as DNA, the CDR3 is TGTGCCAGCAGCTTGAGCCTAGGAGAGACCCAGTACTTC.

This clone came up a few times. The gene calls are TRBV19 and TRBJ1-1, with a weak D call TRBD1 (6 bases). The CDR3 has 17 amino acids. The germline V gene has CDR1 LNHDA and CDR2 SQIVND (reference sequence). Between the trimmed V and J ends, which lost 1 base and 5 bases, there was a span of 20 bases. DNA for the CDR3: TGTGCCAGTAGTATAGTCGGAAGGGGGGGCGGAGGAACTGAAGCTTTCTTT. It is translated as CASSIVGRGGGGTEAFF.

This clone has more than one count but fewer than ten. The CDR3 sequence is CASSLVVSGRDTQYF. The CDR3 DNA sequence: TGCGCCAGCAGCTTGGTGGTTAGCGGGAGAGATACGCAGTATTTT. The chain has TRBV5-1 and TRBJ2-3; TRBD2 matches at 9 bases. V dropped 0 bases and J dropped 5; count of bases not matched to a gene: 4. Germline loops: CDR1 SGHRS, CDR2 YFSETQ. The length of the CDR3 is 15 residues.